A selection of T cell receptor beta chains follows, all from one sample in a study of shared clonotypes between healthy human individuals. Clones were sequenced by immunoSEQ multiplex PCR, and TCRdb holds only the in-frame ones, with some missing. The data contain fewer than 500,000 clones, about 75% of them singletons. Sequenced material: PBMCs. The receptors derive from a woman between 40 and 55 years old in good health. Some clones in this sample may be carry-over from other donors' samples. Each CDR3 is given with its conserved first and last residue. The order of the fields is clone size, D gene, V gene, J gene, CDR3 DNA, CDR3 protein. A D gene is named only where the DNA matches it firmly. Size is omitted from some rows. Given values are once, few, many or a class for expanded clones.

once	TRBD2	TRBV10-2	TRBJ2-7	TGCGCCAGCAGGGTAGCGGGAGGCCTCTACGAGCAGTACTTC	CASRVAGGLYEQYF
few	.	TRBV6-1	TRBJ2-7	TGTGCCAGCAGTGAAGGGACCGAGTACGAGCAGTACTTC	CASSEGTEYEQYF
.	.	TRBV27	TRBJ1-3	TGTGCCAGCAGTTCTGACAGGCGAGATAGACCTGGAAACACCATATATTTT	CASSSDRRDRPGNTIYF
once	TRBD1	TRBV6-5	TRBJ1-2	TGTGCCAGCAGTTTCGTGGCAGGGGGCTGGGGCTACACCTTC	CASSFVAGGWGYTF
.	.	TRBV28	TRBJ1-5	TGTGCCAGCATATCGGACGGGGCTGGGAATCAGCCCCAGCATTTT	CASISDGAGNQPQHF
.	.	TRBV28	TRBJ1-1	TGTGCCACCGAAGGTAGCGCTGAAGCTTTCTTT	CATEGSAEAFF
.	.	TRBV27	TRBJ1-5	TGTGCCAGCAGGCCAACCTACAGGGAGCGTAACAATCAGCCCCAGCATTTT	CASRPTYRERNNQPQHF
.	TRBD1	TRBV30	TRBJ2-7	TGTGCCTGGAGGGCCGGGACAGGGTACGAGCAGTACTTC	CAWRAGTGYEQYF
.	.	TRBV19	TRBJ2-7	TGTGCCAGTAGTATCACAGGGTCCTTGGGGGAGCAGTACTTC	CASSITGSLGEQYF
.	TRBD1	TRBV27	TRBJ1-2	TGTGCCAGCAGTTCACGGACAGGGGGCTTCTATGGCTACACCTTC	CASSSRTGGFYGYTF
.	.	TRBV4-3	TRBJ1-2	TGCGCCAGCAGCCAAGATCTACAGCCCAACTATGGCTACACCTTC	CASSQDLQPNYGYTF